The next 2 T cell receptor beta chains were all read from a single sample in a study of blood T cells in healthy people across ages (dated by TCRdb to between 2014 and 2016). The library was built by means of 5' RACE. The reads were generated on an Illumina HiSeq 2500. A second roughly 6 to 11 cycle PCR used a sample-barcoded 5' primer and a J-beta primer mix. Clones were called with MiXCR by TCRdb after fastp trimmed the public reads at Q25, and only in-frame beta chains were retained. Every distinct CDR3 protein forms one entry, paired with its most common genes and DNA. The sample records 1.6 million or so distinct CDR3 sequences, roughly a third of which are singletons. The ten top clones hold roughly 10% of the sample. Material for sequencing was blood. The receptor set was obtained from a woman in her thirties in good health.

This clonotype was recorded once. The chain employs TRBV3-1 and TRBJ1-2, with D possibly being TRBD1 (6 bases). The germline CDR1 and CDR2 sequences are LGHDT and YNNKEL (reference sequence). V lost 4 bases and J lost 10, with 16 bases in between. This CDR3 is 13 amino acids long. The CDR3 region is CASSLRGTDDYTF. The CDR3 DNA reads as TGTGCCAGCAGCCTCAGGGGCACGGACGACTACACCTTC.

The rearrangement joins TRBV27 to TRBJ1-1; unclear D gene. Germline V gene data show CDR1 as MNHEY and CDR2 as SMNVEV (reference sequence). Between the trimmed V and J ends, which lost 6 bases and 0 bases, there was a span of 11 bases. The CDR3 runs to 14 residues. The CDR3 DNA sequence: TGTGCCAGCAGATCGGCGAGCATGAACACTGAAGCTTTCTTT. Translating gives CASRSASMNTEAFF.